Each of the 22 T cell receptor beta chains below was sequenced from the same sample in a study of OX40 agonist ivuxolimab in advanced cancers. Clones were read by immunoSEQ multiplex PCR, and TCRdb kept only the in-frame ones, dropping some. The table lists tens of thousands of clones, 90% to 95% of them singletons. Sequenced here: CD4+ or CD8+ T cells sorted from blood, sampled in a trial of the OX40 agonist ivuxolimab. Every receptor here comes from an adult with an advanced solid tumor such as melanoma, head and neck, liver or kidney cancer.

J is TRBJ2-1 and V is TRBV7-9; no clear D. The CDR3 sequence is 14 residues long. Germline V CDR1 and CDR2: SEHNR, FQNEAQ (reference sequence). V was pared by 2 bases and J by 3 bases, with 8 bases between. The CDR3 DNA is TGTGCCAGCAGCTTAACGGAGATCTACAATGAGCAGTTCTTC. As protein: CASSLTEIYNEQFF. Combining the CDR3 with reference TRBV7-9 and TRBJ2-1 gives the whole variable domain DTGVSQNPRHKITKRGQNVTFRCDPISEHNRLYWYRQTLGQGPEFLTYFQNEAQLEKSRLLSDRFSAERPKGSFSTLEIQRTEQGDSAMYLCASSLTEIYNEQFFGPGTRLTVL.

The chain combines TRBV7-2 with TRBJ2-2; no firm D call. Trimming cost V 6 bases and J 7 bases, with 9 bases left between them. The CDR3 runs 12 residues. Germline CDR1 reads SGHTA; CDR2 reads FQGNSA. CDR3 sequence (DNA): TGTGCCAGCAGGACTTCTGGCGGGGAGCTGTTTTTT. The encoded protein is CASRTSGGELFF. The full variable domain, rest sourced from reference TRBV7-2 and TRBJ2-2, is GAGVSQSPSNKVTEKGKDVELRCDPISGHTALYWYRQSLGQGLEFLIYFQGNSAPDKSGLPSDRFSAERTGGSVSTLTIQRTQQEDSAVYLCASRTSGGELFFGEGSRLTVL.

The chain couples TRBV28 to TRBJ2-1, with 8 bases identical to TRBD2. The germline gives CDR1 MDHEN, CDR2 SYDVKM. V lost 6 bases, J lost 2 bases, and 3 bases stayed unmatched. The CDR3 is 14 amino acids. The CDR3 is CASRRAGAYNEQFF. The CDR3 region has the DNA TGTGCCAGCAGGAGAGCGGGAGCCTACAATGAGCAGTTCTTC.

This chain joins TRBV7-3 and TRBJ2-1; possible D gene TRBD2, 5 bases. CDR3 length: 13 residues. Germline V lookup: CDR1 SGHTA, CDR2 FQGTGA. V shed 4 bases and J shed 6 bases, with 10 bases lying between them. The CDR3 DNA is TGTGCCAGCAGCTCCACTAGTTCCAATGAGCAGTTCTTC. Its translation is CASSSTSSNEQFF.

The genes are TRBV27 and TRBJ1-2; D is undetermined. Between the trimmed V and J ends, which lost 6 bases and 5 bases, there was a span of 10 bases. This CDR3 spans 12 amino acids. Germline assignment: CDR1 MNHEY and CDR2 SMNVEV (reference sequence). Here the CDR3 DNA reads TGTGCCAGCAGCGAAACTGGGTATGGCTACACCTTC. Its protein product is CASSETGYGYTF.

This sequence joins TRBV6-5 and TRBJ2-1; the D gene is possibly TRBD1 (5 bases). Germline V gene sequence: CDR1 MNHEY, CDR2 SVGAGI. The CDR3 spans 15 residues. Trimming cost V 2 bases and J 3 bases, with 11 bases left between them. CDR3 coding DNA: TGTGCCAGCAGTTACGGTCAGGGTCGCTACAATGAGCAGTTCTTC. Translating it yields CASSYGQGRYNEQFF.

This clone rates as medium-sized. The rearrangement uses TRBV5-5 and TRBJ2-7; TRBD2 matches at 11 bases. The CDR3 sequence is 15 residues long. Losses at the gene ends were 4 bases for V and 6 bases for J; bases not matched to a gene: 9. CDR1 SGHKS and CDR2 YYEKEE come from the germline V gene (reference sequence). This chain's CDR3 is CASSHTSGSILEQYF. The CDR3 coding sequence is TGTGCCAGCAGCCATACTAGCGGGAGTATTCTCGAGCAGTACTTC. The variable domain in full, completed from reference TRBV5-5 and TRBJ2-7, reads DAGVTQSPTHLIKTRGQQVTLRCSPISGHKSVSWYQQVLGQGPQFIFQYYEKEERGRGNFPDRFSARQFPNYSSELNVNALLLGDSALYLCASSHTSGSILEQYFGPGTRLTVT.

V gene TRBV5-1 combines with J gene TRBJ2-7; a weak D match, TRBD1 (6 bases). Germline loops: CDR1 SGHRS, CDR2 YFSETQ. This CDR3 spans 15 amino acids. V gave up 4 bases and J gave up 0 bases, with 14 bases separating them. CDR3 coding DNA: TGCGCCAGCAGCGACAGGTTCCTGAGCTCCTACGAGCAGTACTTC. Its translation is CASSDRFLSSYEQYF.

V is TRBV7-9 and J is TRBJ1-1; tentative D call: TRBD1 (6 bases). CDR1 is SEHNR and CDR2 is FQNEAQ in the germline V gene (reference sequence). The CDR3 extends over 14 amino acids. V gave up 5 bases and J gave up 1 base, with 11 bases separating them. The CDR3 coding sequence is TGTGCCAGCAGCCCAAGGGGGGGGAACACTGAAGCTTTCTTT. Amino acids: CASSPRGGNTEAFF.

The rearrangement links TRBV29-1 to TRBJ2-5; possible D gene TRBD1, 7 bases. This CDR3 contains 13 residues. Germline V gene lookup returns CDR1 SQVTM and CDR2 ANQGSEA. V was shortened by 4 bases and J by 5 bases, with 14 bases between the two germline ends. The CDR3 nucleotides read TGCAGCGTTGTAGGAGGGGGACAGGAGACCCAGTACTTC. Protein: CSVVGGGQETQYF.

The rearrangement links TRBV19 to TRBJ2-7; 7 nucleotides agree with TRBD1. The V and J ends lost 2 bases and 2 bases, in that order; junction bases with no gene match: 6. The germline V gene encodes CDR1 LNHDA and CDR2 SQIVND (reference sequence). This CDR3 region has 15 residues. CDR3 DNA sequence: TGTGCCAGTAGTATATCAGGGGACAGTACCTACGAGCAGTACTTC. Protein product: CASSISGDSTYEQYF.

The V and J genes are TRBV29-1 and TRBJ2-1; 7 bases line up with TRBD1. V was pared by 7 bases and J by 8 bases, with 14 bases of the junction left unmatched. The germline V gene has CDR1 SQVTM and CDR2 ANQGSEA. This CDR3 contains 14 residues. The CDR3 protein is CSASSGTAIDEQFF. CDR3 nucleotide sequence: TGCAGCGCCAGTTCCGGGACAGCGATCGATGAGCAGTTCTTC.

The rearrangement links TRBV7-6 to TRBJ2-7; D gene ambiguous. Germline V CDR1 and CDR2: SGHVS, FNYEAQ. Trimming took off 2 bases at V and 7 bases at J, with 24 bases between the two ends. This CDR3 has 17 residues. The CDR3 DNA follows: TGTGCCAGCAGCTTAAGGATGTCGGAGCTGCTTTTGGATGAGCAGTACTTC. It yields the protein CASSLRMSELLLDEQYF.

This chain links TRBV9 with TRBJ2-3; 9 bases fit TRBD2. The germline gives CDR1 SGDLS, CDR2 YYNGEE. V trimming: 2 bases; J trimming: 4 bases; junction bases outside the gene matches: 5. CDR3 length: 15 residues. Here the CDR3 reads CASSVGSGSADTQYF. CDR3 DNA sequence: TGTGCCAGCAGCGTCGGTAGCGGGAGCGCAGATACGCAGTATTTT.

The chain combines TRBV14 with TRBJ2-7; tentative D call: TRBD2 (5 bases). The CDR3 extends over 13 amino acids. Looked up from germline, CDR1 is SGHDN and CDR2 is FVKESK. Trimming shortened V by 2 bases and J by 2 bases, and 7 bases separated the two germline ends. For the CDR3, the DNA is TGTGCCAGCAGCCAATCCGGGGCCTACGAGCAGTACTTC. Amino acid sequence: CASSQSGAYEQYF.

This chain connects TRBV6-4 to TRBJ2-2; 9 nucleotides match TRBD2. This CDR3 has 15 amino acids. With 0 bases clipped from V and 4 bases from J, the junction kept 0 bases outside the gene matches. The germline gives CDR1 MRHNA, CDR2 SNTAGT. CDR3 residues: CASSDSSGSTGELFF. The CDR3 nucleotides are TGTGCCAGCAGTGACTCTAGCGGGAGCACCGGGGAGCTGTTTTTT.

This clone is a singleton in its sample. CDR3 protein: CASSTPRPSRTDTQYF. Here the CDR3 DNA reads TGTGCCAGCAGCACTCCCCGGCCTAGCCGCACAGATACGCAGTATTTT. The gene calls are TRBV7-9 and TRBJ2-3; TRBD2 might be the D (5 bases). Germline values: CDR1 SEHNR, CDR2 FQNEAQ (reference sequence). V was pared by 5 bases and J by 1 base, with 16 bases between. The length of the CDR3 is 16 residues. Complete variable domain (other parts from reference TRBV7-9 and TRBJ2-3): DTGVSQNPRHKITKRGQNVTFRCDPISEHNRLYWYRQTLGQGPEFLTYFQNEAQLEKSRLLSDRFSAERPKGSFSTLEIQRTEQGDSAMYLCASSTPRPSRTDTQYFGPGTRLTVL.

This clone was seen a handful of times. This rearrangement joins TRBV6-1 to TRBJ2-4; 12 nucleotides line up with TRBD2. J was trimmed by 4 bases and V by 1 base; bases with no gene match: 2. The CDR3 contains 16 residues. In germline, CDR1 is MNHNS, CDR2 SASEGT. The CDR3 DNA is TGTGCCAGCAGTGAAGGGCTAGCGGGAGGGAAAAACATTCAGTACTTC. It translates to CASSEGLAGGKNIQYF.

The V call is TRBV7-9, the J call TRBJ1-5; D gene unclear. Germline values: CDR1 SEHNR, CDR2 FQNEAQ (reference sequence). Trimming left V 4 bases short and J 1 base short, with 8 bases between. The CDR3 is 14 amino acids. The CDR3 loop is CASSSPRSNQPQHF. The CDR3 DNA follows: TGTGCCAGCAGCTCTCCGAGGAGCAATCAGCCCCAGCATTTT.

This chain connects TRBV9 to TRBJ1-1; D is possibly TRBD1 (6 bases). The CDR3 consists of 15 residues. The V end was cut by 0 bases, the J end by 1 base, with 10 bases between. Germline V gene lookup returns CDR1 SGDLS and CDR2 YYNGEE. CDR3 residues: CASSVGSGANTEAFF. The CDR3 DNA reads as TGTGCCAGCAGCGTAGGTTCAGGGGCGAACACTGAAGCTTTCTTT.

The V gene is TRBV25-1, the J gene TRBJ2-1; D is unclear. Trimming shortened V by 6 bases and J by 9 bases, and 9 bases separated the two germline ends. The CDR3 totals 11 residues. The germline V gene has CDR1 MGHDK and CDR2 SYGVNS. The DNA for the CDR3 is TGTGCCAGCAGCCTTAGTACTGAGCAGTTCTTC. Translating it yields CASSLSTEQFF.

J is TRBJ1-2 and V is TRBV7-8, with D hard to call. Trimming cost V 1 base and J 4 bases, with 4 bases left between them. This CDR3 contains 12 residues. CDR1 is SGHVS, CDR2 FQNEAQ, per germline. CDR3 nucleotide sequence: TGTGCCAGCAGCTTAGGGGTCTATGGCTACACCTTC. It encodes CASSLGVYGYTF.